Below, one T cell receptor (beta chain) is given with its context. Antigen unknown. Sequencing targeted expressed TCRB transcripts, as all isolated RNA had been reverse transcribed. TCRdb's copy holds only in-frame clones and misses some; the assay was immunoSEQ multiplex PCR. The repertoire holds almost 350,000 clones, with 6.5% to 10% as singletons. The entry originates in a study of beta chain features in type 1 diabetes. Study information: Regarding age, gender and cell yields, patients proved similar to healthy donors.

Study-wide points: PCR, the amplification step, might favor shorter templates, equally in patients and controls. People with Type 1 diabetes carried modestly yet significantly shorter TCRB CDR3s in all four CD4+ subsets.

This clonotype was sampled from a woman aged 18-29 years in good health. The sequencing input was central memory CD4+ T cells from blood.

The CDR3 sequence: CASEGDPVYEQYF. The CDR3 nucleotides are TGTGCCAGCGAAGGAGATCCGGTTTACGAGCAGTACTTC. This chain uses TRBV6-1 with TRBJ2-7; D is unclear. The V end lost 8 bases, the J end lost 4 bases, and 15 bases lay between the germline ends. CDR3 size: 13 residues. Looked up from germline, CDR1 is MNHNS and CDR2 is SASEGT.